This T cell receptor (beta chain) is drawn from a study of Tregs in tolerant kidney transplant recipients. Points on this clone: Its antigen is currently unknown.

V dropped 3 bases and J dropped 3 bases, with 26 bases sitting between them. Germline V gene sequence: CDR1 SGHRS, CDR2 YFSETQ. The CDR3 length is 19 residues. The table came from immunoSEQ multiplex PCR; TCRdb's copy has only in-frame clones and leaves some out. The sample carries tens of thousands of clones, just under 97% recorded once. The rearrangement links TRBV5-1 to TRBJ2-3, with D uncertain. Sequences were obtained from Tregs from blood cultured with allogeneic cells. This clonotype was obtained from a human donor in good health. CDR3 coding DNA: TGCGCCAGCAGCTCTAGAACCCACTCACGCAAGCTGTGGACAGATACGCAGTATTTT. Encoded protein: CASSSRTHSRKLWTDTQYF.